This TCR beta chain was identified during a study of long-term antiretroviral therapy in people with HIV. Study at large: Of all samples, the earliest predate the 2015 immediate-ART recommendation by about a decade. Whole-study results and caveats: The ART regimens used between about 2003 and 2018 may be less effective than current ones. Patients on ART gained diversity, which nonetheless stayed below transplant donor controls.

V trimming: 5 bases; J trimming: 8 bases; junction bases outside the gene matches: 9. The CDR3 length is 15 residues. Germline V gives CDR1 MGHRA, CDR2 YSYEKL. Cryopreserved PBMC, at roughly 0.85-11 million per sample, were present before DNA extraction. As for this clone: The target antigen is unknown.

With survey level as its setting, the immunoSEQ assay was v3.0. The repertoire was sequenced with immunoSEQ multiplex PCR; TCRdb's copy has only in-frame clones and lacks some. The table includes more than 15,000 clones, over 60% detected once. The source material was unsorted PBMCs, sampled 2.9 years after starting antiretroviral therapy. The sequence derives from a woman in her 30s with HIV. The rearrangement uses TRBV4-1 and TRBJ1-4; 9 bases line up with TRBD1. The CDR3 loop is CASSAQGQGVEKLFF. CDR3 DNA: TGCGCCAGCAGCGCCCAGGGACAGGGCGTCGAAAAACTGTTTTTT.